This TCR beta chain originates from a study of graft-versus-host responses after intestinal transplantation. Broader study findings: The study associated peak circulating GvH clone levels with early post-transplant HvG declines.

Comments on this clone: Its target is unknown.

The method was immunoSEQ multiplex PCR; TCRdb's version includes in-frame clones alone and lacks a portion of them. Of around 70,000 clones listed, roughly nine tenths were seen once; the top ten hold 2.5%. Germline assignment: CDR1 MNHNS and CDR2 SASEGT. Trimming cost V 8 bases and J 6 bases; bases outside gene matches: 12. This CDR3 region has 15 residues. The chain links TRBV6-1 to TRBJ2-1; 8 nucleotides agree with TRBD2. This receptor was taken from a human donor who received an intestinal transplant. The sequencing used unstimulated CD8+ T cells sorted from spleen or lymph node cells, collected before intestinal transplant. CDR3 in amino acids: CASRSEREIGNEQFF. CDR3 DNA sequence: TGTGCCAGCCGTAGTGAGCGGGAGATTGGCAATGAGCAGTTCTTC.